Listed below are T cell receptor beta chains from one sample, sequenced in a study of beta chain features in type 1 diabetes. Sequenced by immunoSEQ multiplex PCR; TCRdb stores in-frame clones only, minus some. The sample records 250,000 or so clones, about a fifth being singletons. What was sequenced was naive CD4+ T cells from blood. The receptors derive from a woman in her forties with type 1 diabetes. Both conserved end residues are part of each CDR3. D genes are given only for firm matches. For some rows the clone size is stated as once, few or many, or as a class when expanded; others skip it.

abundance	d_gene	v_gene	j_gene	CDR3aa	CDR3nt
few	TRBD2	TRBV28	TRBJ2-7	CASSLIPGLAASYEQYF	TGTGCCAGCAGCCTCATACCGGGACTAGCGGCTTCCTACGAGCAGTACTTC
few	-	TRBV2	TRBJ1-5	CASRAEPNQPQHF	TGTGCCAGCAGGGCGGAGCCCAATCAGCCCCAGCATTTT
-	-	TRBV19	TRBJ1-2	CAPRSLTYGYTF	TGTGCCCCCCGAAGCCTTACCTATGGCTACACCTTC
few	-	TRBV7-9	TRBJ1-5	CASSPDGPDQPQHF	TGTGCCAGCAGCCCCGATGGGCCGGATCAGCCCCAGCATTTT
-	-	TRBV18	TRBJ2-5	CASSPPGREQETQYF	TGTGCCAGCTCACCACCGGGCAGGGAACAAGAGACCCAGTACTTC
few	TRBD1	TRBV18	TRBJ1-5	CASSPGTVGQPQHF	TGTGCCAGCTCACCCGGGACAGTGGGTCAGCCCCAGCATTTT
-	-	TRBV27	TRBJ1-6	CASSLSSFGALHF	TGTGCCAGCAGTTTATCTTCCTTCGGGGCCCTCCACTTT
-	TRBD2	TRBV29-1	TRBJ2-1	CSVALAGGSSYNEQFF	TGCAGCGTTGCACTAGCGGGGGGTAGCTCCTACAATGAGCAGTTCTTC
few	-	TRBV6-1	TRBJ2-5	CASREPSQAQETQYF	TGTGCCAGCAGAGAACCGTCGCAGGCGCAAGAGACCCAGTACTTC
-	TRBD1	TRBV10-3	TRBJ2-3	CAISGGQGADGTDTQYF	TGTGCCATCAGTGGGGGACAGGGGGCGGACGGCACAGATACGCAGTATTTT
-	-	TRBV29-1	TRBJ2-7	CSVGVAVSSYEQYF	TGCAGCGTTGGGGTAGCGGTCTCCTCCTACGAGCAGTACTTC